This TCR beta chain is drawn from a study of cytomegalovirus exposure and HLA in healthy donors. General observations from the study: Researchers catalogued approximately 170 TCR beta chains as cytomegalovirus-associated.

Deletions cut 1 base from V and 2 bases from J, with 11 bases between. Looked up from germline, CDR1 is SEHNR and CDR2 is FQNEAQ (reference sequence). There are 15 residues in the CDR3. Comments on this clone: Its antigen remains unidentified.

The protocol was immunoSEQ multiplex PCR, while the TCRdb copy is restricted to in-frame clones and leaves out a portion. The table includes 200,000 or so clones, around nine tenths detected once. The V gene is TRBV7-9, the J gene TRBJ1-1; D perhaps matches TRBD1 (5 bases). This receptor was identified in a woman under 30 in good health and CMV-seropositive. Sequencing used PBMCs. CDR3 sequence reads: CASSLGARVNTEAFF. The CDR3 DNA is TGTGCCAGCAGCTTAGGAGCCAGGGTAAACACTGAAGCTTTCTTT. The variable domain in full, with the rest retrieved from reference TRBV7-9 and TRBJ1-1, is DTGVSQNPRHKITKRGQNVTFRCDPISEHNRLYWYRQTLGQGPEFLTYFQNEAQLEKSRLLSDRFSAERPKGSFSTLEIQRTEQGDSAMYLCASSLGARVNTEAFFGQGTRLTVV.